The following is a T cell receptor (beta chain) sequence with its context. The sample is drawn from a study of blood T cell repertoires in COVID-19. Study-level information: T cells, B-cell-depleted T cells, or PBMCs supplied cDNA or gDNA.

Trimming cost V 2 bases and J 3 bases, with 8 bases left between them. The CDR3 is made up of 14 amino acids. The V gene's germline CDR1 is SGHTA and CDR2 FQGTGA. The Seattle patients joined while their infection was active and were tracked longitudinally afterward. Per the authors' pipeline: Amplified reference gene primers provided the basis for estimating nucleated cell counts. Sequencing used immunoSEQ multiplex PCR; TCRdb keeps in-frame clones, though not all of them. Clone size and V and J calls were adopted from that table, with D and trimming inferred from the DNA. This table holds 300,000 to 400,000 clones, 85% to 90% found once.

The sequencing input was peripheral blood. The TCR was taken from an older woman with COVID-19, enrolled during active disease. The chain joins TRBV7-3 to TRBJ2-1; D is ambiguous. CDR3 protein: CASSLASDYNEQFF. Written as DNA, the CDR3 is TGTGCCAGCAGCTTAGCCTCAGACTACAATGAGCAGTTCTTC. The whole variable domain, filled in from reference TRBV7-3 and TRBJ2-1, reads GAGVSQTPSNKVTEKGKYVELRCDPISGHTALYWYRQSLGQGPEFLIYFQGTGAADDSGLPNDRFFAVRPEGSVSTLKIQRTERGDSAVYLCASSLASDYNEQFFGPGTRLTVL.